Listed here are 23 T cell receptor beta chains from one sample, sequenced in a study of blood T cells in healthy people across ages. A J-beta primer mix and a sample-barcoded 5' primer were used in a second PCR of roughly 6 to 12 cycles. MiXCR, run by TCRdb on the 5' RACE reads, gives a single entry per CDR3 protein. This table holds 1.5 million to 2 million distinct CDR3 sequences, about 32% found once. The source material was blood. Receptor source: a woman younger than 45 in good health.

This clonotype was observed a handful of times. The chain employs TRBV7-3 and TRBJ2-3; 7 positions match TRBD2. The CDR3 has 15 amino acids. Trimming at V came to 2 bases and at J to 5 bases, leaving 7 bases not matched to a gene. Germline V gene data show CDR1 as SGHTA and CDR2 as FQGTGA. The CDR3 protein is CASSLASSGRDTQYF. Here the CDR3 DNA reads TGTGCCAGCAGCTTAGCGTCTAGCGGTCGAGATACGCAGTATTTT.

To note about this clonotype: This sequence may be a read error, since a much larger clone differs from it by one base. The chain has TRBV6-1 and TRBJ2-5; the D is unclear. The CDR3 spans 11 residues. Germline CDR1 and CDR2: MNHNS and SASEGT. The CDR3 loop is CACVEWGTQYF. CDR3 in DNA: TGTGCATGTGTGGAATGGGGGACCCAGTACTTC.

This chain joins TRBV5-1 and TRBJ1-2, with 10 bases that match TRBD1. The CDR3 totals 15 residues. Trimming removed 4 bases from V and 5 bases from J; junction bases left unmatched: 8. CDR1 is SGHRS and CDR2 is YFSETQ in the germline V gene. The CDR3 loop reads CASSPSGTGEYGYTF. CDR3 DNA sequence: TGCGCCAGCAGCCCCTCCGGGACAGGGGAGTATGGCTACACCTTC.

About this clonotype itself: The CDR3 does not close with the conserved phenylalanine or tryptophan, likely indicating a read error. The rearrangement joins TRBV4-1 to TRBJ2-3; unclear D gene. The CDR3 length is 12 residues. CDR1 is MGHRA, CDR2 YSYEKL, per germline. V dropped 1 base and J dropped 7 bases, with 6 bases sitting between them. The chain's CDR3 is CASSQGPYTQYV. In nucleotides, the CDR3 is TGCGCCAGCAGCCAAGGTCCTTATACGCAGTATGTT.

This chain joins TRBV10-3 and TRBJ1-2, with D unresolved. Germline lookup yields CDR1 ENHRY and CDR2 SYGVKD. The germline V and J ends were trimmed by 0 bases and 2 bases, with 13 bases remaining between them. The CDR3 extends over 16 amino acids. The CDR3 nucleotides read TGTGCCATCAGTGAGTCGTTCGGGGTTGGGAACTATGGCTACACCTTC. This sequence encodes CAISESFGVGNYGYTF.

This clonotype showed up just once. This CDR3 reads CASSLWAGSLKNIQYF. CDR3 bases: TGTGCCAGCAGTTTATGGGCAGGGTCCTTGAAAAACATTCAGTACTTC. V and J are TRBV28 and TRBJ2-4; a weak D match, TRBD1 (5 bases). The germline V and J ends were trimmed by 0 bases and 4 bases, with 13 bases remaining between them. This CDR3 region has 16 residues. CDR1 MDHEN and CDR2 SYDVKM come from the germline V gene.

Points on this clonotype: This could be a read error, since a much larger clone is one nucleotide away. V and J are TRBV9 and TRBJ2-5, with D maybe TRBD2 (5 bases). Trimming pared 4 bases from V and 9 bases from J, leaving 16 bases between. The CDR3 covers 13 residues. CDR1 SGDLS and CDR2 YYNGEE come from the germline V gene. The CDR3 region has the DNA TGTGCCAGCAGCCCCCAAGGAGTGGAGGCCCAGTACTTC. Its protein product is CASSPQGVEAQYF.

J is TRBJ2-1 and V is TRBV20-1; 9 nucleotides match TRBD1. CDR1 DFQATT and CDR2 SNEGSKA come from the germline V gene (reference sequence). This CDR3 is 13 amino acids long. V was clipped by 6 bases and J by 5 bases; unmatched bases: 5. The CDR3 reads CSARRTGDNEQFF. The CDR3 DNA sequence: TGCAGTGCACGAAGGACAGGGGACAATGAGCAGTTCTTC.

The chain employs TRBV6-6 and TRBJ2-1; a possible D gene is TRBD2 (5 bases). CDR1 is MNHNY, CDR2 SVGAGI, per germline (reference sequence). This CDR3 is built from 14 residues. V was clipped by 10 bases and J by 1 base, with 14 bases between them. The CDR3 nucleotides are TGTGCCACCAGAGCGGTTCAATCCTACAATGAGCAGTTCTTC. Amino acid sequence: CATRAVQSYNEQFF.

The table lists this clonotype with a few counts. The V call is TRBV6-5, the J call TRBJ1-2; D unresolved. In germline, CDR1 is MNHEY, CDR2 SVGAGI. The V end was cut by 5 bases, the J end by 5 bases, with 12 bases between. The CDR3 length is 13 residues. CDR3 coding DNA: TGTGCCAGCAGTGAATTCCTCGGGTATGGCTACACCTTC. Encoded protein: CASSEFLGYGYTF.

This clonotype has a handful of counts. The chain joins TRBV27 to TRBJ2-1, with D perhaps being TRBD1 or TRBD2 (6 bases each). V was cut by 2 bases and J by 3 bases, with 8 bases left in between. The CDR3 is 14 residues long. Germline-derived CDR1 and CDR2 are MNHEY and SMNVEV (reference sequence). The CDR3 protein is CASSLRGVYNEQFF. The CDR3 DNA reads TGTGCCAGCAGTTTAAGGGGGGTCTACAATGAGCAGTTCTTC.

This clonotype was counted many times. The V call is TRBV13, the J call TRBJ2-3, with a tentative D call TRBD1 (6 bases). Germline CDR1 and CDR2: PRHDT and FYEKMQ (reference sequence). CDR3 length: 15 amino acids. V lost 5 bases and J lost 0, with 12 bases in between. The CDR3 here is CASSPRTVSTDTQYF. The CDR3 DNA is TGTGCCAGCAGCCCAAGGACAGTTAGCACAGATACGCAGTATTTT.

V is TRBV6-1 and J is TRBJ1-1; 10 nucleotides match TRBD1. The V gene's germline CDR1 is MNHNS and CDR2 SASEGT. V lost 2 bases, J lost 7 bases, and 7 bases stayed unmatched. This CDR3 region has 15 residues. The CDR3 nucleotides are TGTGCCAGCAGTGAAACCGGGACAGGGGCCTATGAAGCTTTCTTT. Translated, it gives CASSETGTGAYEAFF.

The gene calls are TRBV27 and TRBJ2-7; D possibly corresponds to TRBD1 (5 bases). Trimming took 5 bases from V and 4 from J, leaving 15 bases between them. CDR1 and CDR2 from the germline V gene are MNHEY and SMNVEV (reference sequence). The CDR3 runs to 14 residues. The CDR3 region is CASSPSTVPYEQYF. Here the CDR3 DNA reads TGTGCCAGCAGTCCGTCGACAGTACCATACGAGCAGTACTTC.

This chain uses TRBV29-1 with TRBJ1-5; D is ambiguous. The CDR3 loop spans 14 amino acids. Trimming pared 4 bases from V and 0 bases from J, leaving 10 bases between. The germline CDR1 and CDR2 sequences are SQVTM and ANQGSEA. CDR3 DNA: TGCAGCGTTGTCCGGGAGCCTAGCAATCAGCCCCAGCATTTT. It is translated as CSVVREPSNQPQHF.

This clonotype was observed at least ten times. The chain links TRBV4-1 to TRBJ2-3; TRBD2 matches 12 bases. Trimming cost V 4 bases and J 2 bases; bases outside gene matches: 10. Germline lookup yields CDR1 MGHRA and CDR2 YSYEKL. The CDR3 runs to 18 residues. The CDR3 DNA follows: TGCGCCAGCAGCCTCAAAATTAGGACTAGCGGGAACACAGATACGCAGTATTTT. It yields the protein CASSLKIRTSGNTDTQYF.

This clonotype was counted at least ten times. The chain joins TRBV10-1 to TRBJ2-5, with TRBD2 identical over 11 bases. Germline V lookup: CDR1 WNHNN, CDR2 SYGVQD (reference sequence). Trimming took 7 bases from V and 3 from J; bases not matched to a gene: 10. This CDR3 is built from 16 residues. CDR3 coding DNA: TGCGCCAGCACGCGACTAGCGGGGTCATTTAAAGAGACCCAGTACTTC. Encoded protein: CASTRLAGSFKETQYF.

This clonotype showed up just a few times. The V call is TRBV7-8, the J call TRBJ1-5, with 9 bases that match TRBD1. Germline lookup yields CDR1 SGHVS and CDR2 FQNEAQ. Unmatched junction bases numbered 8, after V lost 2 bases and J lost 6 bases. CDR3 length: 16 residues. The CDR3 sequence: CASSLLYRGQGQPQHF. As DNA, the CDR3 is TGTGCCAGCAGCTTACTATACAGGGGGCAGGGTCAGCCCCAGCATTTT.

This clonotype was recorded many times. The chain's CDR3 is CASSRTGGSYGYTF. The DNA for the CDR3 is TGTGCCAGCAGCAGGACAGGGGGGAGCTATGGCTACACCTTC. This rearrangement joins TRBV12-3 or TRBV12-4 to TRBJ1-2; 10 bases are shared with TRBD1. The CDR3 totals 14 residues. V lost 6 bases to trimming and J lost 4 bases; unmatched junction nucleotides: 5.

This clonotype was counted a few times. The chain joins TRBV20-1 to TRBJ1-1; D uncertain. Germline-derived CDR1 and CDR2 are DFQATT and SNEGSKA (reference sequence). The CDR3 totals 12 residues. V was clipped by 6 bases and J by 11 bases, with 19 bases between them. As DNA, the CDR3 is TGCAGTGCCAGACCTGGACCCGGGGAGGCTTTCTTT. Amino acid sequence: CSARPGPGEAFF.

This clonotype showed up just a few times. J is TRBJ2-3 and V is TRBV7-9; 10 bases match TRBD2. The CDR3 spans 16 residues. Germline-derived CDR1 and CDR2 are SEHNR and FQNEAQ (reference sequence). The J segment lost 5 bases and the V segment lost 0 bases, leaving 5 bases of the junction unmatched. CDR3 nucleotides: TGTGCCAGCAGCTTAGCCAGCGGGAGGGGGCAAGATACGCAGTATTTT. Translation: CASSLASGRGQDTQYF.

The chain links TRBV5-5 to TRBJ2-1; the match to TRBD2 covers 13 bases. CDR3 size: 15 residues. J was trimmed by 6 bases and V by 3 bases; bases with no gene match: 3. Germline V gives CDR1 SGHKS, CDR2 YYEKEE (reference sequence). The CDR3 DNA reads TGTGCCAGCAGCTGGACTAGCGGGAGTCCCAATGAGCAGTTCTTC. Translation: CASSWTSGSPNEQFF.

This clonotype was recorded a few times. This chain uses TRBV18 with TRBJ1-1, with D uncertain. Trimming stripped 4 bases from V and 2 bases from J, with 8 bases between. Germline CDR1 and CDR2: KGHSH and LQKENI. The CDR3 consists of 13 residues. In DNA form, the CDR3 reads TGTGCCAGCTCACGGGTAGACAACACTGAAGCTTTCTTT. Translation gives CASSRVDNTEAFF.